This record concerns one TCR beta chain sequence. Its antigen remains unidentified. This specimen comes from a study of blood T cells in healthy people across ages. Study-level findings and limits: As age increased, TCR beta diversity per million T cells fell in a roughly linear fashion. The study found more naive CD4+ cells and higher diversity in long-lived than aged donors.

Trimming shortened V by 0 bases and J by 7 bases, and 9 bases separated the two germline ends. Per the germline V gene, CDR1 is MGHRA and CDR2 is YSYEKL. The CDR3 is 13 amino acids. The second PCR ran about 6 to 12 cycles with a sample-barcoded 5' primer and J-beta primers. Each CDR3 protein is one row after TCRdb ran MiXCR on the 5' RACE reads. The sample comprises about 1.4 million distinct CDR3 sequences, approximately 60% of which are singletons, and about 6.7% rests with the top ten. Healthy individuals of Caucasian origin from Russia, aged about 6 to 95, served as donors. Per sample, a minimum of 6 million PBMCs were isolated.

The chain links TRBV4-1 to TRBJ1-2; D ambiguous. Sequencing was carried out using blood. The receptor was derived from a man between 18 and 29 years old in good health. The CDR3 sequence is CASSQDRTAGYTF. The CDR3 DNA reads TGCGCCAGCAGCCAAGACCGGACCGCTGGCTACACCTTC.